These 29 T cell receptor beta chains were all obtained from the same sample, sequenced in a study of CD8 T cells in ankylosing spondylitis. Whole-study results and caveats: Seemingly distinctive of ankylosing spondylitis blood was a TCR beta motif formed by eight highly homologous variants.

TCRdb fed the 5' RACE reads into MiXCR, producing one record per CDR3 protein. The top ten hold about 16% of the sample, which has almost 400,000 distinct CDR3 sequences, approximately 20% seen once. These receptors' targets are unknown. Input material: blood, either unsorted or a sorted T cell fraction (not recorded which). These receptors all stem from a male donor with ankylosing spondylitis.

This chain's CDR3 is CASSLGTGSRNEQFF. CDR3 DNA: TGTGCCAGCAGCTTAGGGACAGGGAGTCGGAATGAGCAGTTCTTC. This rearrangement joins TRBV7-9 to TRBJ2-1, with TRBD1 identical over 8 bases. The V and J ends lost 1 base and 7 bases, in that order; junction bases with no gene match: 6. The CDR3 is 15 amino acids. The germline V gene encodes CDR1 SEHNR and CDR2 FQNEAQ (reference sequence).

The rearrangement joins TRBV11-3 to TRBJ2-1; TRBD2 might be the D (6 bases). V dropped 2 bases and J dropped 2 bases, with 10 bases sitting between them. Germline CDR1 and CDR2: SGHNT and YENEEA. There are 15 residues in the CDR3. CDR3 region: CASSLRGDAYNEQFF. In DNA, the CDR3 is TGTGCCAGCAGCTTACGCGGGGATGCCTACAATGAGCAGTTCTTC.

The gene calls are TRBV11-2 and TRBJ2-1, with 8 bases lining up with TRBD1. The CDR3 is made up of 16 amino acids. The germline CDR1 and CDR2 sequences are SGHAT and FQNNGV. V shed 0 bases, J shed 7 bases, and the junction held 8 bases outside the gene matches. The CDR3 region is CASSLDLAGGLNEQFF. The CDR3 region has the DNA TGTGCCAGCAGCTTAGATCTCGCAGGGGGCTTAAATGAGCAGTTCTTC.

The V call is TRBV20-1, the J call TRBJ2-5; tentative D call: TRBD1 (6 bases). V was clipped by 5 bases and J by 4 bases, with 14 bases between them. Looked up from germline, CDR1 is DFQATT and CDR2 is SNEGSKA (reference sequence). This CDR3 has 13 residues. The CDR3 region is CSAPGQLGETQYF. CDR3 coding DNA: TGCAGTGCTCCCGGACAGTTAGGAGAGACCCAGTACTTC.

The chain employs TRBV20-1 and TRBJ2-3, with 12 bases matching TRBD2. This CDR3 is 20 amino acids long. Germline assignment: CDR1 DFQATT and CDR2 SNEGSKA (reference sequence). Unmatched junction bases numbered 19, after V lost 5 bases and J lost 1 base. The CDR3 DNA reads TGCAGTGCTCGTAGGGTACTAGCGGGAGGAGGCCGAGGAGGCACAGATACGCAGTATTTT. Its translation: CSARRVLAGGGRGGTDTQYF.

The V gene is TRBV20-1, the J gene TRBJ1-2, with 10 bases matching TRBD1. V lost 5 bases to trimming and J lost 4 bases; unmatched junction nucleotides: 4. CDR1 DFQATT and CDR2 SNEGSKA come from the germline V gene (reference sequence). The CDR3 totals 13 residues. In DNA form, the CDR3 reads TGCAGTGCTTCCCGGGACAGGGGCTATGGCTACACCTTC. This sequence encodes CSASRDRGYGYTF.

The chain employs TRBV12-3 or TRBV12-4 and TRBJ1-1, with TRBD1 matching 9 bases. V dropped 4 bases and J dropped 3; count of bases not matched to a gene: 6. CDR3 length: 15 amino acids. DNA for the CDR3: TGTGCCAGCAGTTCTCCTAGACAGGGGGACACTGAAGCTTTCTTT. This codes for CASSSPRQGDTEAFF.

This clonotype was detected a few times. J is TRBJ1-5 and V is TRBV19, with D possibly matching TRBD1 (5 bases). Germline assignment: CDR1 LNHDA and CDR2 SQIVND (reference sequence). CDR3 length: 13 amino acids. Trimming pared 2 bases from V and 5 bases from J, leaving 7 bases between. Here the CDR3 reads CASSISRDQPQHF. The CDR3 DNA is TGTGCCAGTAGTATATCCAGGGATCAGCCCCAGCATTTT.

This clonotype was seen more than once but under ten times. This rearrangement joins TRBV12-3 or TRBV12-4 to TRBJ2-5; possibly TRBD2 for D (6 bases). V was cut by 3 bases and J by 5 bases, with 13 bases left in between. This CDR3 comprises 14 residues. The CDR3 loop is CASSFTGASETQYF. DNA of the CDR3: TGTGCCAGCAGTTTTACGGGAGCCAGTGAGACCCAGTACTTC.

This clonotype was counted a few times. The CDR3 region has the DNA TGTGCCAGCAGTGGGGGGCCTGAACCCCGCGGGCCCCAGCATTTT. Amino acid sequence: CASSGGPEPRGPQHF. V and J are TRBV2 and TRBJ1-5; maybe TRBD1 (6 bases). Trimming shortened V by 4 bases and J by 9 bases, and 19 bases separated the two germline ends. There are 15 residues in the CDR3. Germline V CDR1 and CDR2: SNHLY, FYNNEI.

This clonotype was found many times. This chain links TRBV20-1 with TRBJ1-2; D not resolved. The CDR3 length is 11 residues. Looked up from germline, CDR1 is DFQATT and CDR2 is SNEGSKA (reference sequence). The CDR3 bases are TGCAGCGCTTCTGACAATTATGGCTACACCTTC. As protein: CSASDNYGYTF.

This clonotype has only a few counts. This rearrangement joins TRBV5-1 to TRBJ1-5; D is possibly TRBD1 (5 bases). Germline CDR1 is SGHRS and CDR2 is YFSETQ. V gave up 4 bases and J gave up 4 bases, with 12 bases separating them. The CDR3 runs to 14 residues. In DNA, the CDR3 is TGCGCCAGCAGCCGGGACGGAGTGAATCAGCCCCAGCATTTT. Its protein is CASSRDGVNQPQHF.

This clonotype was detected only a few times. This chain links TRBV10-3 with TRBJ2-2; TRBD1 matches at 8 bases. V was pared by 2 bases and J by 7 bases, with 9 bases of the junction left unmatched. The CDR3 length is 16 residues. Germline-derived CDR1 and CDR2 are ENHRY and SYGVKD. The CDR3 loop is CAISEVQGASSGELFF. The CDR3 DNA sequence: TGTGCCATCAGTGAGGTCCAGGGGGCGTCGAGCGGGGAGCTGTTTTTT.

This clonotype came up a few times. The chain links TRBV5-4 to TRBJ2-1, with D possibly TRBD2 on 7 matching bases. Looked up from germline, CDR1 is SGHNT and CDR2 is YYREEE (reference sequence). V gave up 6 bases and J gave up 4 bases, with 14 bases separating them. The CDR3 totals 14 residues. In DNA form, the CDR3 reads TGTGCCAGCACCCTCAAGGGGGGGTACAATGAGCAGTTCTTC. Its protein is CASTLKGGYNEQFF.

The CDR3, as DNA: TGCGCCAGCAGCCAAGAAGTGGGTAGCGTCTACGAGCAGTACTTC. Its translation: CASSQEVGSVYEQYF. The chain employs TRBV4-3 and TRBJ2-7; perhaps TRBD2 as D (5 bases). The CDR3 contains 15 residues. The V end was cut by 0 bases, the J end by 3 bases, with 12 bases between. In germline, CDR1 is LGHNA, CDR2 YSLEER.

J is TRBJ2-5 and V is TRBV20-1; 13 bases match TRBD2. The V segment lost 1 base and the J segment 4 bases; nucleotides outside the gene matches: 9. In germline, CDR1 is DFQATT, CDR2 SNEGSKA (reference sequence). The CDR3 covers 17 residues. The CDR3 reads CSARGRGLAGEAETQYF. Written as DNA, the CDR3 is TGCAGTGCTAGAGGGCGAGGACTAGCGGGAGAGGCAGAGACCCAGTACTTC.

This clonotype has a handful of counts. The rearrangement uses TRBV6-1 and TRBJ1-3; D ambiguous. Trimming pared 7 bases from V and 0 bases from J, leaving 10 bases between. The CDR3 runs 14 residues. The V gene's germline CDR1 is MNHNS and CDR2 SASEGT. The CDR3, as DNA: TGTGCCAGCACGTCAGCGATCTCTGGAAACACCATATATTTT. This encodes CASTSAISGNTIYF.

This clonotype was seen only a few times. The chain carries TRBV12-3 or TRBV12-4 and TRBJ2-7; D is ambiguous. The CDR3 sequence is 12 residues long. Trimming took 3 bases from V and 5 from J, leaving 8 bases between them. The CDR3: CASSLTRDEQYF. The CDR3 DNA reads TGTGCCAGCAGTTTGACCCGGGACGAGCAGTACTTC.

This chain links TRBV4-2 with TRBJ1-5, with TRBD1 as a possible D gene (6 bases). Germline assignment: CDR1 LGHNA and CDR2 YNFKEQ. The ends were cut back, 4 bases at V and 0 bases at J, with 22 bases in the middle. The CDR3 is 19 amino acids. This CDR3 is CASSPRGRGARYSNQPQHF. CDR3 DNA sequence: TGTGCCAGCAGCCCTAGAGGACGGGGGGCACGTTATAGCAATCAGCCCCAGCATTTT.

This clonotype turned up a few times. The chain uses TRBV12-5 and TRBJ2-6; possibly TRBD2 for D (5 bases). Germline V lookup: CDR1 LGHNT, CDR2 FRNRAP. The CDR3 length is 16 residues. V was pared by 6 bases and J by 2 bases, with 14 bases between. CDR3 DNA sequence: TGTGCTAGTGGCTACGGGAACAGCCCTGGGGCCAACGTCCTGACTTTC. This translates into CASGYGNSPGANVLTF.

This clonotype occurred once. The chain is built from TRBV12-3 or TRBV12-4 and TRBJ2-1; 8 bases line up with TRBD2. V lost 5 bases to trimming and J lost 15 bases; unmatched junction nucleotides: 12. This CDR3 spans 13 amino acids. The DNA for the CDR3 is TGTGCCAGCAGTGTTCCCCAAGGGACTAGTACGTTCTTC. This gives the protein CASSVPQGTSTFF.

The chain uses TRBV7-8 and TRBJ1-5; weak D call: TRBD1 (6 bases). The V end lost 4 bases, the J end lost 7 bases, and 17 bases lay between the germline ends. The CDR3 has 15 residues. Germline V gives CDR1 SGHVS, CDR2 FQNEAQ. This CDR3 reads CASSSAGGLGQPQHF. DNA of the CDR3: TGTGCCAGCAGCTCAGCCGGGGGGCTGGGGCAGCCCCAGCATTTT.

This chain links TRBV20-1 with TRBJ2-7; 15 positions match TRBD2. This CDR3 has 14 amino acids. J was trimmed by 6 bases and V by 3 bases; bases with no gene match: 3. Germline V lookup: CDR1 DFQATT, CDR2 SNEGSKA (reference sequence). Written as DNA, the CDR3 is TGCAGTGCTAGCGCGGGACTAGCGGGAGGCGAGCAGTACTTC. Translating it yields CSASAGLAGGEQYF.

This clonotype was detected a few times. The chain carries TRBV20-1 and TRBJ1-2, with 9 bases fitting TRBD1. The germline V gene has CDR1 DFQATT and CDR2 SNEGSKA (reference sequence). The length of the CDR3 is 20 residues. V shed 3 bases and J 2 bases; nucleotides not matched to a gene: 22. The DNA for the CDR3 is TGCAGTGCTAGGTCTTTTGGGATTCGGACAGGGGCGTCAACAAACTATGGCTACACCTTC. Its translation: CSARSFGIRTGASTNYGYTF.

The chain joins TRBV7-2 to TRBJ2-3; 11 nucleotides agree with TRBD2. Germline V gene sequence: CDR1 SGHTA, CDR2 FQGNSA. The CDR3 is 17 amino acids. Losses at the gene ends were 5 bases for V and 4 bases for J; bases not matched to a gene: 11. The CDR3 coding sequence is TGTGCCAGCAGCATGATAGCGGGAGGGTTAACACCAGATACGCAGTATTTT. This sequence encodes CASSMIAGGLTPDTQYF.

This clonotype came up many times. The gene calls are TRBV6-2 or TRBV6-3 and TRBJ1-5; D unclear. Germline values: CDR1 MNHEY, CDR2 SVGEGT. Trimming removed 2 bases at V and 5 bases at J, with 31 bases between. The CDR3 extends over 21 amino acids. The CDR3 DNA is TGTGCCAGCAGTTACGAGGCGGATCCGGTTACTTTAGAACCGATGGATCAGCCCCAGCATTTT. It is translated as CASSYEADPVTLEPMDQPQHF.

This clonotype was recorded at least ten times. Its ends do not fully match the called genes, so a read error is possible. As DNA, the CDR3 is TGTGCCAGCAGCCTAGCCGGACAGAGCACAGATACGCAGTATTTT. As protein: CASSLAGQSTDTQYF. The chain links TRBV7-2 to TRBJ2-3; TRBD1 is a possible D gene (6 bases). Looked up from germline, CDR1 is SGHTA and CDR2 is FQGNSA. This CDR3 is built from 15 residues.

This clonotype was counted between two and nine times. The chain couples TRBV20-1 to TRBJ2-1; no firm D call. This CDR3 comprises 13 residues. The V end was cut by 1 base, the J end by 9 bases, with 13 bases between. Germline lookup yields CDR1 DFQATT and CDR2 SNEGSKA (reference sequence). CDR3 in DNA: TGCAGTGCTAGAGCGAGGCGCTGGGGTGAGCAGTTCTTC. Amino acid sequence: CSARARRWGEQFF.

The chain employs TRBV6-2 or TRBV6-3 and TRBJ1-1; the D gene is possibly TRBD1 (5 bases). The CDR3 extends over 14 amino acids. Trimming pared 7 bases from V and 0 bases from J, leaving 12 bases between. The germline V gene has CDR1 MNHEY and CDR2 SVGEGT. The CDR3: CASTVGQMNTEAFF. The CDR3 DNA reads TGTGCCAGCACTGTAGGACAAATGAACACTGAAGCTTTCTTT.